Each of the 32 T cell receptor beta chains below was sequenced from the same sample in a study of metastatic and nonmetastatic thyroid tumors. TCRdb ran MiXCR on the PCR reads. Among roughly 24,000 clones, 20% to 25% were seen once, and the ten largest hold 10% to 15%. Thyroid surgery was preceded by no treatment in any patient. The sequenced sample was blood. The receptors were gathered from a male donor with papillary thyroid cancer or a benign thyroid nodule (not recorded which). Some clones in this sample may be carry-over from other donors' samples.

Ten or more counts support this clone. As DNA, the CDR3 is TGTGCCAGCATTCTAACAGGGGCGGGCACTGAAGCTTTCTTT. Amino acid sequence: CASILTGAGTEAFF. The rearrangement joins TRBV12-3 or TRBV12-4 to TRBJ1-1; 7 bases map to TRBD1. Trimming at V came to 7 bases and at J to 4 bases, leaving 9 bases not matched to a gene. This CDR3 is 14 amino acids long.

This clone was recorded a few times. The rearrangement joins TRBV2 to TRBJ2-1, with TRBD2 identical over 14 bases. V lost 7 bases, J lost 7 bases, and 6 bases stayed unmatched. Per germline, CDR1 SNHLY and CDR2 FYNNEI. This CDR3 contains 15 residues. The CDR3 DNA follows: TGTGCCAGCAACATGGGACTAGCGGGAGAGAATGAGCAGTTCTTC. This translates into CASNMGLAGENEQFF. Full variable domain (missing parts from reference TRBV2 and TRBJ2-1): EPEVTQTPSHQVTQMGQEVILRCVPISNHLYFYWYRQILGQKVEFLVSFYNNEISEKSEIFDDQFSVERPDGSNFTLKIRSTKLEDSAMYFCASNMGLAGENEQFFGPGTRLTVL.

This clone appeared many times. The CDR3 region is CASSLGISDNQPQHF. As DNA, the CDR3 is TGTGCCAGCAGCTTGGGTATATCAGATAATCAGCCCCAGCATTTT. The V call is TRBV7-9, the J call TRBJ1-5; unclear D gene. CDR1 and CDR2 from the germline V gene are SEHNR and FQNEAQ (reference sequence). The CDR3 covers 15 residues. With 3 bases removed from V and 4 bases from J, the gap between germline ends came to 13 bases.

This clone was seen at least ten times. The V gene is TRBV3-1, the J gene TRBJ1-3, with 10 nucleotides matching TRBD1. This CDR3 is 14 amino acids long. Germline CDR1 LGHDT, CDR2 YNNKEL (reference sequence). V dropped 4 bases and J dropped 6; count of bases not matched to a gene: 3. CDR3 protein: CASSLGTGVNTIYF. In nucleotides, the CDR3 is TGTGCCAGCAGCCTCGGGACAGGGGTAAACACCATATATTTT.

The gene calls are TRBV3-1 and TRBJ1-2; no definite D call. Per the germline V gene, CDR1 is LGHDT and CDR2 is YNNKEL (reference sequence). CDR3 length: 15 residues. The V end was cut by 0 bases, the J end by 7 bases, with 15 bases between. The CDR3 protein is CASSQDYGGGVGYTF. The CDR3 nucleotides are TGTGCCAGCAGCCAAGATTACGGTGGCGGGGTTGGCTACACCTTC.

This clone was counted at least ten times. The same CDR3 can be traced to other DNA sequences in this sample. The J gene is TRBJ1-2, the V gene TRBV4-1, with 9 nucleotides matching TRBD1. CDR3 size: 14 residues. V shed 3 bases, J shed 6 bases, and the junction held 5 bases outside the gene matches. The V gene's germline CDR1 is MGHRA and CDR2 YSYEKL. The CDR3 DNA reads as TGCGCCAGCAGCCAGGGACAGGGAAGCGATGGCTACACCTTC. Amino acid sequence: CASSQGQGSDGYTF.

This clone was picked up a small number of times. The CDR3: CASSEEGFLAGNTIYF. In DNA, the CDR3 is TGTGCCAGCAGTGAGGAGGGTTTCTTGGCTGGAAACACCATATATTTT. The V and J genes are TRBV6-1 and TRBJ1-3; D is unclear. Trimming took off 3 bases at V and 2 bases at J, with 14 bases between the two ends. Per germline, CDR1 MNHNS and CDR2 SASEGT. The CDR3 loop spans 16 amino acids.

Only a few counts were recorded for this clone. The rearrangement links TRBV19 to TRBJ2-7; D gene ambiguous. The CDR3 extends over 14 amino acids. In germline, CDR1 is LNHDA, CDR2 SQIVND (reference sequence). Between the trimmed V and J ends, which lost 3 bases and 5 bases, there was a span of 14 bases. The CDR3: CASSIGVIINEQYF. Written as DNA, the CDR3 is TGTGCCAGTAGTATCGGCGTGATTATCAACGAGCAGTACTTC.

There are many counts of this clone. The genes are TRBV18 and TRBJ2-3; 7 bases are a match to TRBD1. Germline V gives CDR1 KGHSH, CDR2 LQKENI. V lost 0 bases to trimming and J lost 4 bases; unmatched junction nucleotides: 16. The CDR3 loop spans 19 amino acids. CDR3 nucleotides: TGTGCCAGCTCACCACCTAAACAAATAGGGACAGAAAAGCCAGATACGCAGTATTTT. Residues: CASSPPKQIGTEKPDTQYF.

The rearrangement uses TRBV5-1 and TRBJ2-7, with 7 bases that match TRBD2. J was trimmed by 0 bases and V by 0 bases; bases with no gene match: 3. Germline CDR1 is SGHRS and CDR2 is YFSETQ. The CDR3 runs to 15 residues. In DNA, the CDR3 is TGCGCCAGCAGCTTGGCCAGCGGGGACTCCTACGAGCAGTACTTC. This codes for CASSLASGDSYEQYF.

This clone has at least ten counts. The chain recombines TRBV5-1 with TRBJ2-7; no clear D gene. The CDR3 sequence is 11 residues long. The germline gives CDR1 SGHRS, CDR2 YFSETQ. V gave up 1 base and J gave up 7 bases, with 6 bases separating them. The CDR3 DNA reads as TGCGCCAGCAGCTTGCAAGGTGAGCAGTACTTC. It is translated as CASSLQGEQYF.

This clone was recorded at least ten times. V usage is TRBV5-1 and J usage is TRBJ2-3, with TRBD2 identical over 13 bases. The ends lost 3 bases at V and 6 bases at J; junction bases unmatched: 16. Germline CDR1 SGHRS, CDR2 YFSETQ. The CDR3 length is 19 residues. The CDR3 region is CASSSQMWTSGSRRDTQYF. For the CDR3, the DNA is TGCGCCAGCAGCTCGCAAATGTGGACTAGCGGGAGTAGGAGGGATACGCAGTATTTT.

This clone is labeled medium-sized. J is TRBJ2-2 and V is TRBV6-2 or TRBV6-3; D not resolved. Trimming left V 6 bases short and J 7 bases short, with 12 bases between. This CDR3 has 13 residues. CDR1 MNHEY and CDR2 SVGEGT come from the germline V gene. In DNA, the CDR3 is TGTGCCAGCAGGGAAGATTCTCACGGGGAGCTGTTTTTT. Protein sequence: CASREDSHGELFF.

The CDR3 here is CSAPVNRGSSTDTQYF. The CDR3 DNA reads as TGCAGTGCTCCGGTGAACAGGGGATCTAGCACAGATACGCAGTATTTT. V and J are TRBV20-1 and TRBJ2-3; TRBD1 agrees at 7 bases. The length of the CDR3 is 16 residues. V gave up 5 bases and J gave up 0 bases; unmatched junction bases: 11. Germline lookup yields CDR1 DFQATT and CDR2 SNEGSKA (reference sequence).

The chain couples TRBV4-2 to TRBJ2-3; 9 bases line up with TRBD2. CDR1 LGHNA and CDR2 YNFKEQ come from the germline V gene. This CDR3 contains 15 residues. The V segment lost 1 base and the J segment 2 bases; nucleotides outside the gene matches: 1. The CDR3 bases are TGTGCCAGCAGCCAAGCTAGCGGGGACACAGATACGCAGTATTTT. The encoded protein is CASSQASGDTDTQYF.

The CDR3 protein is CSSSGLSGEEQFF. CDR3 nucleotide sequence: TGCAGTTCTTCCGGACTATCGGGAGAGGAGCAGTTCTTC. The gene calls are TRBV20-1 and TRBJ2-1; possible D gene TRBD2, 6 bases. This CDR3 contains 13 residues. The germline V gene has CDR1 DFQATT and CDR2 SNEGSKA (reference sequence). Trimming took off 8 bases at V and 10 bases at J, with 21 bases between the two ends.

The V and J genes are TRBV12-3 or TRBV12-4 and TRBJ1-3; D not resolved. V lost 3 bases and J 0 bases, leaving 3 bases between the germline ends. CDR3 length: 13 residues. CDR3 nucleotide sequence: TGTGCCAGCAGTTTTGGCTCTGGAAACACCATATATTTT. This gives the protein CASSFGSGNTIYF.

The chain employs TRBV11-2 and TRBJ1-2; unclear D gene. In germline, CDR1 is SGHAT, CDR2 FQNNGV. V lost 5 bases, J lost 4 bases, and 11 bases lay in between. This CDR3 contains 13 residues. In DNA, the CDR3 is TGTGCCAGCAGCCCGAGGCCCCCCTATGGCTACACCTTC. Translating it yields CASSPRPPYGYTF.

This sequence joins TRBV30 and TRBJ2-3, with D perhaps matching TRBD2 (6 bases). The CDR3 has 16 residues. The V gene's germline CDR1 is GTSNPN and CDR2 SVGIG (reference sequence). The V and J ends lost 0 bases and 9 bases respectively, with 22 bases between them. CDR3 region: CAWSVPRAGRPWTQYF. The CDR3 nucleotides read TGTGCCTGGAGTGTCCCCCGGGCGGGACGGCCGTGGACGCAGTATTTT.

This clone was detected ten times or more. V gene TRBV27 combines with J gene TRBJ2-1; 7 bases are a match to TRBD2. The V and J ends lost 11 bases and 7 bases, in that order; junction bases with no gene match: 14. Per germline, CDR1 MNHEY and CDR2 SMNVEV (reference sequence). The CDR3 is 14 amino acids. The CDR3 loop is CAGRSGRALNEQFF. In DNA, the CDR3 is TGTGCCGGGCGCTCGGGGAGGGCTTTGAATGAGCAGTTCTTC.

This chain links TRBV5-1 with TRBJ2-7, with TRBD2 matching over 7 bases. CDR3 length equals 15 residues. CDR1 and CDR2 (germline): SGHRS, YFSETQ. V trimming: 4 bases; J trimming: 5 bases; junction bases outside the gene matches: 12. CDR3: CASSPWEGQRNEQYF. The CDR3 bases are TGCGCCAGCAGCCCGTGGGAGGGCCAGAGAAACGAGCAGTACTTC.

This clone was observed many times. CDR3 region: CASSTPTSGSTGELFF. The CDR3 DNA sequence: TGTGCCAGCAGCACTCCGACTAGCGGGTCCACCGGGGAGCTGTTTTTT. The V call is TRBV5-4, the J call TRBJ2-2; TRBD2 aligns across 10 bases. Germline CDR1 reads SGHNT; CDR2 reads YYREEE (reference sequence). CDR3 length: 16 residues. J gave up 4 bases and V 4 bases, and 7 bases lay outside the gene matches.

This clone was picked up a small number of times. The chain combines TRBV7-2 with TRBJ2-7; 11 nucleotides line up with TRBD2. Germline V gene sequence: CDR1 SGHTA, CDR2 FQGNSA. This CDR3 is built from 13 residues. V was clipped by 5 bases and J by 12 bases; unmatched bases: 9. The CDR3 here is CASSQLAGGLGYF. CDR3 sequence (DNA): TGTGCCAGCAGCCAGCTAGCGGGAGGCCTCGGGTACTTC.

This clone was picked up many times. This chain uses TRBV11-2 with TRBJ2-3, with no clear D. Germline CDR1 SGHAT, CDR2 FQNNGV. The germline V and J ends were trimmed by 4 bases and 2 bases, with 10 bases remaining between them. The CDR3 has 14 residues. The CDR3 spells CASSSEGYTDTQYF. CDR3 DNA: TGTGCCAGCAGCTCCGAAGGGTACACAGATACGCAGTATTTT.

The V gene is TRBV4-2, the J gene TRBJ2-1; the match to TRBD2 covers 7 bases. Germline V gene lookup returns CDR1 LGHNA and CDR2 YNFKEQ. The CDR3 runs to 16 residues. Losses at the gene ends were 0 bases for V and 0 bases for J; bases not matched to a gene: 2. The CDR3: CASSQDGGSSYNEQFF. CDR3 in DNA: TGTGCCAGCAGCCAAGATGGCGGGAGCTCCTACAATGAGCAGTTCTTC.

This clone was seen ten or more times. The J gene is TRBJ1-1, the V gene TRBV18; D possibly corresponds to TRBD1 (5 bases). CDR1 and CDR2 (germline): KGHSH, LQKENI. V lost 5 bases and J lost 1, with 14 bases in between. There are 15 residues in the CDR3. The CDR3 region is CASSGSGTGNTEAFF. The CDR3 bases are TGTGCCAGCTCAGGGAGCGGGACGGGGAACACTGAAGCTTTCTTT.

This clone was found many times. V and J are TRBV7-9 and TRBJ2-7; D is ambiguous. Germline assignment: CDR1 SEHNR and CDR2 FQNEAQ (reference sequence). V dropped 4 bases and J dropped 2 bases, with 12 bases sitting between them. This CDR3 spans 14 amino acids. CDR3 sequence: CASSSQGWPYEQYF. The CDR3 DNA sequence: TGTGCCAGCAGCTCCCAAGGATGGCCCTACGAGCAGTACTTC.

This clone was counted many times. The chain couples TRBV12-5 to TRBJ2-1; D is possibly TRBD1 (5 bases). Trimming shortened V by 6 bases and J by 4 bases, and 16 bases separated the two germline ends. The CDR3 extends over 15 amino acids. The germline V gene encodes CDR1 LGHNT and CDR2 FRNRAP. CDR3 DNA: TGTGCTAGTGGCCTTGGGGCTAGTCGGTACAATGAGCAGTTCTTC. Translating gives CASGLGASRYNEQFF.

This chain uses TRBV30 with TRBJ2-3; D possibly corresponds to TRBD1 (6 bases). The CDR3 runs to 15 residues. V gave up 3 bases and J gave up 0 bases, with 13 bases separating them. The germline CDR1 and CDR2 sequences are GTSNPN and SVGIG (reference sequence). In DNA, the CDR3 is TGTGCCTGGAGCCAGGGGCAGGCTAGCACAGATACGCAGTATTTT. As protein: CAWSQGQASTDTQYF.

A note on this clone: Germline and junction disagree at one end, which may indicate a read error. J is TRBJ1-6 and V is TRBV20-1; D is undetermined. From germline, CDR1 is DFQATT and CDR2 SNEGSKA (reference sequence). CDR3 length equals 14 residues. CDR3 sequence: CSASFREPNLPLHF. CDR3 coding DNA: TGCAGTGCTAGTTTCCGGGAACCCAATTTACCCCTCCACTTT.

This clone was picked up many times. This rearrangement joins TRBV4-1 to TRBJ2-5; D might be TRBD2 (6 bases). This CDR3 contains 15 residues. Trimming cost V 2 bases and J 3 bases, with 13 bases left between them. In germline, CDR1 is MGHRA, CDR2 YSYEKL. As DNA, the CDR3 is TGCGCCAGCAGCCAAAGGCCCGGGGGAGAAGAGACCCAGTACTTC. Translation gives CASSQRPGGEETQYF.

This clone appeared many times. This rearrangement joins TRBV7-2 to TRBJ2-4; 8 bases are a match to TRBD1. CDR3 size: 12 residues. J gave up 9 bases and V 5 bases, and 3 bases lay outside the gene matches. CDR1 and CDR2 from the germline V gene are SGHTA and FQGNSA. The CDR3 loop reads CASSLDRGIQYF. DNA of the CDR3: TGTGCCAGCAGCCTCGACAGGGGCATTCAGTACTTC. Full variable domain (rest looked up from reference TRBV7-2 and TRBJ2-4): GAGVSQSPSNKVTEKGKDVELRCDPISGHTALYWYRQSLGQGLEFLIYFQGNSAPDKSGLPSDRFSAERTGGSVSTLTIQRTQQEDSAVYLCASSLDRGIQYFGAGTRLSVL.